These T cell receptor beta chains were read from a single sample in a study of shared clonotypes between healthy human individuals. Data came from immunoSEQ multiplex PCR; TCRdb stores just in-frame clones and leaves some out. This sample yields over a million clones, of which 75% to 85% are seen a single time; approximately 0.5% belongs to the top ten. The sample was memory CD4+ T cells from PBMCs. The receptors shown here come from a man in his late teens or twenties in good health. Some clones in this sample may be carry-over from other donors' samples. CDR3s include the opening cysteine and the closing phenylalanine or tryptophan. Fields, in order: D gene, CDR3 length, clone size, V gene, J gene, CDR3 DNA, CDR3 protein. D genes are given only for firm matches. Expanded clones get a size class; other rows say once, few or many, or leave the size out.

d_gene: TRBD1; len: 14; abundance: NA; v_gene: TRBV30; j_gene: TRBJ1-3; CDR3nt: TGTGCCTGGACCAGGGGGAGCTCTGGAAACACCATATATTTT; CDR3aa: CAWTRGSSGNTIYF
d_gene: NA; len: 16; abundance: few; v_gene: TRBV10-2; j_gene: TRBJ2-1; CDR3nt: TGCGCCAGCAGTGAAGGCAGGGCCAGCTCCTACAATGAGCAGTTCTTC; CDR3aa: CASSEGRASSYNEQFF
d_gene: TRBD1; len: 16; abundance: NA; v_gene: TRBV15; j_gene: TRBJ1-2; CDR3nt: TGTGCCACCAGCAGAGTACCCATCGGACAGGGGGTGCGCTACACCTTC; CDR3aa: CATSRVPIGQGVRYTF
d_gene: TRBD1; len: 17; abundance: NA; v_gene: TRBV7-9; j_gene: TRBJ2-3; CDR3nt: TGTGCCAGCAGCTTAGCGTACGGGACAGGGGGGACAGATACGCAGTATTTT; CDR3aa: CASSLAYGTGGTDTQYF
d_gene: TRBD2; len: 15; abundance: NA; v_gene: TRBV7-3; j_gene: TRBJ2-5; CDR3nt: TGTGCCAGCAGCTTAGCTGGACTAGCGGGAGAGGAGCAGTACTTC; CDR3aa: CASSLAGLAGEEQYF
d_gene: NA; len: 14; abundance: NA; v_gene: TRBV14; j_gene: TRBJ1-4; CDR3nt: TGTGCCAGCAGCCTACGCAGGGTAAATGAAAAACTGTTTTTT; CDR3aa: CASSLRRVNEKLFF
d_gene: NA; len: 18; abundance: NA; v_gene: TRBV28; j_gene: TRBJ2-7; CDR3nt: TGTGCCAGCAGCCAAGGATCCCCGGGAATAGGGACTTCCTACGAGCAGTACTTC; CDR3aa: CASSQGSPGIGTSYEQYF
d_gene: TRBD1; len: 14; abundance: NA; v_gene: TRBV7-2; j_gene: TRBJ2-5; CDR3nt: TGTGCCAGCAGCTTAGGGGACAGTGAAGAGACCCAGTACTTC; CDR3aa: CASSLGDSEETQYF
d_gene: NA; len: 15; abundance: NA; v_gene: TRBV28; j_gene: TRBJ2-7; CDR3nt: TGTGCCAGCAGTTCACCTCCCTTAGGGGAAAAGGGGCAGTACTTC; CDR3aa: CASSSPPLGEKGQYF
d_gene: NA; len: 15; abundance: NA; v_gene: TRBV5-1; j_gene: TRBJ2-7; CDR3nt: TGCGCCAGCAGCTTGGCGGGACCGACTGTGTACGAGCAGTACTTC; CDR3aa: CASSLAGPTVYEQYF
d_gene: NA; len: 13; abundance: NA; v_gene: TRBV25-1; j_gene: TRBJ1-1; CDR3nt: TGTGCCAGCAGTGAATACAGGTCCAATGAAGCTTTCTTT; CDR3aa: CASSEYRSNEAFF
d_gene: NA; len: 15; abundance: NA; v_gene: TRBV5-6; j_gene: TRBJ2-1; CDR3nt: TGTGCCAGCAGCTTTTGGGGCAGGGGACGCAATGAGCAGTTCTTC; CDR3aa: CASSFWGRGRNEQFF
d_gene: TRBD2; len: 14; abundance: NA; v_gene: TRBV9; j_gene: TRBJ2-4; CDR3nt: TGTGCCAGCAGCGCCACTAGCGCTAGTAACATTCAGTACTTC; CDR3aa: CASSATSASNIQYF
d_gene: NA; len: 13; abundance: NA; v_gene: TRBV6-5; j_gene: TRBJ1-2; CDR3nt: TGTGCCAGCAGAACCGGACGGTTCTATGGCTACACCTTC; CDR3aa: CASRTGRFYGYTF
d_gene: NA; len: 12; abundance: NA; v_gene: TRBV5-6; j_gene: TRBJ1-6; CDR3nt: TGTGCCAGCAGCTTGTGGGATTCACCCCTCCACTTT; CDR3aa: CASSLWDSPLHF
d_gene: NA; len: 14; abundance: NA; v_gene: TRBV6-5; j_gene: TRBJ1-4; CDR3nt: TGTGCCAGCAGTTACAGGAGGCTTAATGAAAAACTGTTTTTT; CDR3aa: CASSYRRLNEKLFF